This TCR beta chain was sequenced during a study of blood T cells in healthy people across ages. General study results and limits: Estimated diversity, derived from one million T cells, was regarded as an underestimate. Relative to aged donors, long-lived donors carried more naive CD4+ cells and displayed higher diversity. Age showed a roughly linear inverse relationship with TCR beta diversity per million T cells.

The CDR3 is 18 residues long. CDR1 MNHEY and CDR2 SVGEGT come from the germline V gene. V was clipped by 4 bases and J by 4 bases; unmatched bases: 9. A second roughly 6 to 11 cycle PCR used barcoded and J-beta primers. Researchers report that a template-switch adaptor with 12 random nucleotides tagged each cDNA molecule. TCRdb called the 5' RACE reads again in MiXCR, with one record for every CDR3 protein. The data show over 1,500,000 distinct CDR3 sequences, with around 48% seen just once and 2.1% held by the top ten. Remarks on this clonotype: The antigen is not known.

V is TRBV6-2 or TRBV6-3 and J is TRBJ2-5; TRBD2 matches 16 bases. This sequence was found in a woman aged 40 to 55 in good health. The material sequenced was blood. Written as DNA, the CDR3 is TGTGCCAGCAGTTCGCAGCCGGGACTAGCGGGGGGGCGAGAGACCCAGTACTTC. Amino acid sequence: CASSSQPGLAGGRETQYF.